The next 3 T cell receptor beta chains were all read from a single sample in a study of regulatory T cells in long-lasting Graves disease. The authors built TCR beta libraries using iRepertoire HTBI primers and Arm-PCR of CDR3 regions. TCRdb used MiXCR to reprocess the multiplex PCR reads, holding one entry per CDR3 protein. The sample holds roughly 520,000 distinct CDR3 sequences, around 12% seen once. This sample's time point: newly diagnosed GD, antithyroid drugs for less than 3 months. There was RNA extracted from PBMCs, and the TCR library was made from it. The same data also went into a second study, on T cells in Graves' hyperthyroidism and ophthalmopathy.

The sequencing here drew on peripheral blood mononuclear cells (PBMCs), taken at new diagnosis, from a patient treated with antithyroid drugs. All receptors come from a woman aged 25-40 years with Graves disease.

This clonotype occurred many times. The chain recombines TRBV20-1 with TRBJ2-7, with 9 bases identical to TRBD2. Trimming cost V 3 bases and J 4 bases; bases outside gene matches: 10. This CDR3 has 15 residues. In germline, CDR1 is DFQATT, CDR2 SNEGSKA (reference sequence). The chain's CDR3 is CSASRAGGGRYEQYF. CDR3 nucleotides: TGCAGTGCTAGCCGGGCGGGAGGGGGTAGGTACGAGCAGTACTTC.

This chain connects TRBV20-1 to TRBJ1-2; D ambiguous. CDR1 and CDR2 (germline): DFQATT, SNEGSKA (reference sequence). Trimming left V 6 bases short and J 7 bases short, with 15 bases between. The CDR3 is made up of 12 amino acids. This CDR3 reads CSARARIGGYTF. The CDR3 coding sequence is TGCAGTGCGAGGGCGCGGATAGGTGGCTACACCTTC.

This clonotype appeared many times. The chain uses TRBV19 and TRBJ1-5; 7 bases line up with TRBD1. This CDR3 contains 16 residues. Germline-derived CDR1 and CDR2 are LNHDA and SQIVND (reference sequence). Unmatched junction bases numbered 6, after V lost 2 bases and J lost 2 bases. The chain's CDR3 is CASSIRQGGGNQPQHF. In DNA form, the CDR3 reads TGTGCCAGTAGTATACGACAGGGAGGGGGCAATCAGCCCCAGCATTTT.